These T cell receptor beta chains were read from a single sample in a study of shared clonotypes between healthy human individuals. The table came from immunoSEQ multiplex PCR; TCRdb's copy has only in-frame clones and leaves some out. In the table there are a few million clones, approximately 95% of which are singletons. Sequences were obtained from naive CD4+ T cells sorted from blood. These receptors all stem from a man younger than 30 in good health. The CDR3 runs from the conserved cysteine through the conserved F or W. The D gene is left open where the match is weak. Not all rows give a size; the values are once, few, many and, for expanded clones, a class.

J: TRBJ2-7
V: TRBV5-4
size: .
D: TRBD2
DNA: TGTGCCAGCAGCTTGGAGACTAGCGGGGCCTTTTACGAGCAGTACTTC
CDR3: CASSLETSGAFYEQYF

J: TRBJ2-3
V: TRBV28
size: .
D: .
DNA: TGTGCCAGCAGTTTAAGGGGGGTTGCAGATACGCAGTATTTT
CDR3: CASSLRGVADTQYF

J: TRBJ2-7
V: TRBV7-8
size: .
D: .
DNA: TGTGCCAGCAGCTTGGACGTAGTTCGGTACGAGCAGTACTTC
CDR3: CASSLDVVRYEQYF

J: TRBJ1-1
V: TRBV5-1
size: .
D: .
DNA: TGCGCCAGCAGCCCAAGAGGGGATATGAACACTGAAGCTTTCTTT
CDR3: CASSPRGDMNTEAFF

J: TRBJ1-5
V: TRBV7-7
size: .
D: .
DNA: TGTGCTAGCAGCTTCGGGGTAAATCAGCCCCAGCATTTT
CDR3: CASSFGVNQPQHF

J: TRBJ2-5
V: TRBV2
size: .
D: TRBD2
DNA: TGTGCCAGCAGTGAAGGACTAGCGGGGGGCCAAGAGACCCAGTACTTC
CDR3: CASSEGLAGGQETQYF

J: TRBJ1-5
V: TRBV30
size: .
D: TRBD1
DNA: TGTGCCTGGTCAGGGGGCGCGTTTCCTCAGCCCCAGCATTTT
CDR3: CAWSGGAFPQPQHF

J: TRBJ1-1
V: TRBV5-4
size: .
D: .
DNA: TGTGCCAGCAGCTTGGCCGGGACACAGAACACTGAAGCTTTCTTT
CDR3: CASSLAGTQNTEAFF

J: TRBJ1-3
V: TRBV5-1
size: .
D: .
DNA: TGCGCCAGCAGCTTGGTTGCCTCTGGAAACACCATATATTTT
CDR3: CASSLVASGNTIYF

J: TRBJ1-6
V: TRBV9
size: .
D: .
DNA: TGTGCCAGCAGCTCTCAAGGTAATTCACCCCTCCACTTT
CDR3: CASSSQGNSPLHF

J: TRBJ1-3
V: TRBV25-1
size: .
D: TRBD1
DNA: TGTGCCAGCAGTGAGACAGGGCTCTCTGGAAACACCATATATTTT
CDR3: CASSETGLSGNTIYF

J: TRBJ2-3
V: TRBV7-8
size: .
D: .
DNA: TGTGCCAGCAGCTTAAGTACTTTCACAGATACGCAGTATTTT
CDR3: CASSLSTFTDTQYF

J: TRBJ1-1
V: TRBV6-5
size: .
D: .
DNA: TGTGCCAGTCGGGGGAATCCGGGCACTGAAGCTTTCTTT
CDR3: CASRGNPGTEAFF

J: TRBJ2-3
V: TRBV2
size: .
D: .
DNA: TGTGCCAGCAGTGCGACAGCAACAGATACGCAGTATTTT
CDR3: CASSATATDTQYF

J: TRBJ1-5
V: TRBV5-7
size: .
D: TRBD1
DNA: TGTGCCAGCAGCTGGGCCACAGGGGTAGTATGGCAGCCCCAGCATTTT
CDR3: CASSWATGVVWQPQHF

J: TRBJ2-4
V: TRBV9
size: .
D: TRBD1
DNA: TGTGCCAGCAGCCCATATATGGGACAGGGGAAGGTCATTCAGTACTTC
CDR3: CASSPYMGQGKVIQYF

J: TRBJ1-5
V: TRBV6-1
size: .
D: TRBD1
DNA: TGTGCCAGCAGTGGATGGGGACAGGGAGGTCAGCCCCAGCATTTT
CDR3: CASSGWGQGGQPQHF

J: TRBJ2-4
V: TRBV5-4
size: .
D: .
DNA: TGTGCCAGCAGCAACACCAGCATTCAGTACTTC
CDR3: CASSNTSIQYF

J: TRBJ1-2
V: TRBV5-4
size: .
D: .
DNA: TGTGCCAGCAGCTTGGTCGGGTATGGCTACACCTTC
CDR3: CASSLVGYGYTF

J: TRBJ2-5
V: TRBV5-1
size: .
D: TRBD2
DNA: TGCGCCAGCAGCTTGATGGCTAGCGGGACCGAAGAGACCCAGTACTTC
CDR3: CASSLMASGTEETQYF

J: TRBJ2-4
V: TRBV28
size: .
D: .
DNA: TGTGCCATTACGTCCGGGACAAAAAAGGGCAAAAACATTCAGTACTTC
CDR3: CAITSGTKKGKNIQYF

J: TRBJ2-7
V: TRBV28
size: .
D: .
DNA: TGTGCCAGCAGTCAAAGGGACGGCAGGAGCGGGGAGCAGTACTTC
CDR3: CASSQRDGRSGEQYF

J: TRBJ2-2
V: TRBV6-5
size: .
D: .
DNA: TGTGCCAGCAGTCGGGTCCCGAACACCGGGGAGCTGTTTTTT
CDR3: CASSRVPNTGELFF

J: TRBJ2-7
V: TRBV7-6
size: .
D: .
DNA: TGTGCCAGCAGCCCCACCGGGACCGGACTGGGCGAGCAGTACTTC
CDR3: CASSPTGTGLGEQYF

J: TRBJ1-6
V: TRBV7-2
size: .
D: .
DNA: TGTGCCAGCAGCTTAGGAAGAGTGAGGCGAGTCCATAATTCACCCCTCCACTTT
CDR3: CASSLGRVRRVHNSPLHF

J: TRBJ2-2
V: TRBV27
size: .
D: .
DNA: TGTGCCAGCAGGTTATCTGGCGTTAAGGTCGGTGGTGGTGGGCTGTTTTTT
CDR3: CASRLSGVKVGGGGLFF

J: TRBJ1-4
V: TRBV15
size: .
D: .
DNA: TGTGCCGCAACGGGGACGGTAAATGAAAAACTGTTTTTT
CDR3: CAATGTVNEKLFF

J: TRBJ2-3
V: TRBV5-1
size: .
D: .
DNA: TGCGCCAGCAGAATAGGGGTGGCAGTCACAGATACGCAGTATTTT
CDR3: CASRIGVAVTDTQYF

J: TRBJ1-1
V: TRBV7-2
size: once
D: .
DNA: TGTGCCAGCAGCTCAGACAGAAACACTGAAGCTTTCTTT
CDR3: CASSSDRNTEAFF

J: TRBJ2-3
V: TRBV11-3
size: .
D: TRBD2
DNA: TGTGCCAGCAGCAGCAGCGGGGGGGCATTAGATACGCAGTATTTT
CDR3: CASSSSGGALDTQYF

J: TRBJ2-5
V: TRBV5-4
size: .
D: .
DNA: TGTGCTACACGGGGCCCCGCCCGGGAGACCCAGTACTTC
CDR3: CATRGPARETQYF

J: TRBJ1-1
V: TRBV20-1
size: .
D: .
DNA: TGCAGTGCCCCTCGGGGCCCGAGGGCTTTCTTT
CDR3: CSAPRGPRAFF

J: TRBJ1-2
V: TRBV7-3
size: .
D: TRBD1
DNA: TGTGCCAGCAGTTCTCGACAGGGCGGTGGCTACACCTTC
CDR3: CASSSRQGGGYTF

J: TRBJ2-3
V: TRBV30
size: .
D: .
DNA: TGTGCCTGGAGTGTACAGGGACTTCCTTTCACAGATACGCAGTATTTT
CDR3: CAWSVQGLPFTDTQYF

J: TRBJ2-1
V: TRBV30
size: .
D: .
DNA: TGTGCCTGGGGCAGAAGCTACAATGAGCAGTTCTTC
CDR3: CAWGRSYNEQFF

J: TRBJ1-5
V: TRBV30
size: .
D: TRBD1
DNA: TGTGCCTGGTCGACAGGGCTTGATCAGCCCCAGCATTTT
CDR3: CAWSTGLDQPQHF

J: TRBJ2-1
V: TRBV4-3
size: .
D: .
DNA: TGCGCCAGTCAAATTGATCTAGCTACCTACAATGAGCAGTTCTTC
CDR3: CASQIDLATYNEQFF

J: TRBJ2-1
V: TRBV27
size: .
D: .
DNA: TGTGCCAGCAGATCCGGGAAAGGGAAGGGAGAGCAGTTCTTC
CDR3: CASRSGKGKGEQFF

J: TRBJ1-2
V: TRBV23-1
size: .
D: .
DNA: TGCGCCAGCACTTCAGGCTACTATGGCTACACCTTC
CDR3: CASTSGYYGYTF

J: TRBJ1-2
V: TRBV10-3
size: .
D: .
DNA: TGTGCCATCAGTGAGTCTGGAGAGGGGTCCGGCTATGGCTACACCTTC
CDR3: CAISESGEGSGYGYTF

J: TRBJ2-7
V: TRBV4-3
size: .
D: .
DNA: TGCGCCAGCAGCCACCCCTGGATTCGCTACGAGCAGTACTTC
CDR3: CASSHPWIRYEQYF